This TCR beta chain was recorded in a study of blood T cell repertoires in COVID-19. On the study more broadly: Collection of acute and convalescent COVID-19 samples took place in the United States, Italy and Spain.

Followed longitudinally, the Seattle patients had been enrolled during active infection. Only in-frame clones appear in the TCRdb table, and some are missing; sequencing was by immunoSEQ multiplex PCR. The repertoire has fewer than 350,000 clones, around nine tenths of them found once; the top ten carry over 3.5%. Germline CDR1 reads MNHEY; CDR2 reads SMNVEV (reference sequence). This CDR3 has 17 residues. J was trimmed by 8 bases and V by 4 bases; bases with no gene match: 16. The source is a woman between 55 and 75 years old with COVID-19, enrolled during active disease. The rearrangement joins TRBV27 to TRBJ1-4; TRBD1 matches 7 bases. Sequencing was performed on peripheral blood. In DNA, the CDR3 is TGTGCCAGCAGTTCCTTATCGGCAGGGGGTGGGGGGGAAAAACTGTTTTTT. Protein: CASSSLSAGGGGEKLFF.